Below, 12 T cell receptor beta chains from the same sample are listed, as sequenced in a study of cytomegalovirus exposure and HLA in healthy donors. It was with 60 Vbeta and 13 Jbeta primers that the PCR ran. TCRdb keeps only in-frame clones here, not all; method: immunoSEQ multiplex PCR. The data hold more than 120,000 clones, with 80% to 85% observed a single time. Material: PBMCs. Receptors were obtained from a woman aged 25-40 years in good health and CMV-seronegative.

The chain combines TRBV11-2 with TRBJ2-1, with D tentatively TRBD1 (5 bases). Germline V CDR1 and CDR2: SGHAT, FQNNGV. The CDR3 totals 13 residues. V was clipped by 6 bases and J by 9 bases, with 15 bases between them. CDR3 DNA: TGTGCCAGCAGATCGGGTGGGGCAGGTGAGCAGTTCTTC. Translating gives CASRSGGAGEQFF.

This clone has a single count. The V call is TRBV16, the J call TRBJ1-3, with TRBD1 matching 7 bases. After removal of 0 bases from V and 0 bases from J, the junction contained 2 bases not matched to a gene. This CDR3 has 16 residues. Germline CDR1 reads KGHSY; CDR2 reads FQNENV. The CDR3 nucleotides read TGTGCCAGCAGCCAATCCCGGGACAGCTCTGGAAACACCATATATTTT. This encodes CASSQSRDSSGNTIYF.

The CDR3 nucleotides read TGTGCCAGCACCTACGACAGGAACACTGAAGCTTTCTTT. It translates to CASTYDRNTEAFF. The J gene is TRBJ1-1, the V gene TRBV6-1; D perhaps matches TRBD1 (5 bases). CDR3 length: 13 residues. The germline V and J ends were trimmed by 7 bases and 1 base, with 10 bases remaining between them. Per the germline V gene, CDR1 is MNHNS and CDR2 is SASEGT.

This rearrangement joins TRBV30 to TRBJ1-4, with 9 bases lining up with TRBD1. Germline V lookup: CDR1 GTSNPN, CDR2 SVGIG (reference sequence). V was pared by 2 bases and J by 0 bases, with 4 bases of the junction left unmatched. CDR3 length equals 16 residues. As DNA, the CDR3 is TGTGCCTGGAGTCTCGGACAGGGGACAACTAATGAAAAACTGTTTTTT. This gives the protein CAWSLGQGTTNEKLFF.

The V gene is TRBV6-5, the J gene TRBJ2-1; TRBD1 agrees at 10 bases. This CDR3 is built from 13 residues. Germline assignment: CDR1 MNHEY and CDR2 SVGAGI. V was pared by 7 bases and J by 7 bases, with 4 bases of the junction left unmatched. CDR3 amino acids: CASTRTGGNEQFF. The CDR3 DNA is TGTGCCAGCACCCGGACAGGGGGTAATGAGCAGTTCTTC.

CDR3 sequence (DNA): TGTGCCAGCAGCTCCGGGACTAGCGGGGTACAGACCCAGTACTTC. It is translated as CASSSGTSGVQTQYF. V is TRBV7-8 and J is TRBJ2-5; 13 positions agree with TRBD2. Trimming cost V 4 bases and J 6 bases; bases outside gene matches: 5. The CDR3 runs 15 residues. CDR1 and CDR2 (germline): SGHVS, FQNEAQ. Drawing the rest from reference TRBV7-8 and TRBJ2-5, the complete variable domain is GAGVSQSPRYKVAKRGQDVALRCDPISGHVSLFWYQQALGQGPEFLTYFQNEAQLDKSGLPSDRFFAERPEGSVSTLKIQRTQQEDSAVYLCASSSGTSGVQTQYFGPGTRLLVL.

The chain has TRBV2 and TRBJ2-3; the match to TRBD2 covers 13 bases. CDR1 and CDR2 (germline): SNHLY, FYNNEI. The CDR3 spans 16 residues. The V and J ends lost 6 bases and 6 bases, in that order; junction bases with no gene match: 9. CDR3 bases: TGTGCCAGCAGGGCCCTGGGACTAGCGGGAACGGATACGCAGTATTTT. It codes for CASRALGLAGTDTQYF.

This clone was counted once. This chain uses TRBV7-9 with TRBJ1-2; 7 nucleotides match TRBD1. Germline values: CDR1 SEHNR, CDR2 FQNEAQ (reference sequence). The CDR3 has 15 residues. Losses at the gene ends were 3 bases for V and 4 bases for J; bases not matched to a gene: 8. The CDR3 DNA sequence: TGTGCCAGCAGCTTCACAGGGGATAGTGCCTATGGCTACACCTTC. It translates to CASSFTGDSAYGYTF.

The V and J genes are TRBV9 and TRBJ2-3, with a weak D call TRBD1 (6 bases). This CDR3 spans 14 amino acids. Germline values: CDR1 SGDLS, CDR2 YYNGEE. Trimming took off 3 bases at V and 4 bases at J, with 12 bases between the two ends. The CDR3 DNA sequence: TGTGCCAGCAGCGGAATACAGGGCCCAGATACGCAGTATTTT. Translation gives CASSGIQGPDTQYF. Complete variable domain (other parts from reference TRBV9 and TRBJ2-3): DSGVTQTPKHLITATGQRVTLRCSPRSGDLSVYWYQQSLDQGLQFLIQYYNGEERAKGNILERFSAQQFPDLHSELNLSSLELGDSALYFCASSGIQGPDTQYFGPGTRLTVL.

This chain uses TRBV9 with TRBJ2-1, with TRBD2 identical over 11 bases. V lost 2 bases, J lost 7 bases, and 14 bases stayed unmatched. The CDR3 length is 18 residues. Germline-derived CDR1 and CDR2 are SGDLS and YYNGEE. CDR3 region: CASSVQMVAGGPPNEQFF. The DNA for the CDR3 is TGTGCCAGCAGCGTTCAAATGGTAGCGGGGGGGCCTCCGAATGAGCAGTTCTTC.

This clone was seen more than once but under ten times. The rearrangement joins TRBV19 to TRBJ1-5, with D uncertain. Per the germline V gene, CDR1 is LNHDA and CDR2 is SQIVND (reference sequence). The germline V and J ends were trimmed by 9 bases and 8 bases, with 11 bases remaining between them. There are 11 residues in the CDR3. The CDR3 reads CARERRKPQHF. CDR3 sequence (DNA): TGTGCCAGAGAGCGGAGGAAGCCCCAGCATTTT.

The V call is TRBV4-1, the J call TRBJ2-5; D is uncertain. The CDR3 is 14 residues long. With 1 base removed from V and 3 bases from J, the gap between germline ends came to 9 bases. From germline, CDR1 is MGHRA and CDR2 YSYEKL. CDR3 DNA sequence: TGCGCCAGCAGCCAAGGGCTAGTAAAAGAGACCCAGTACTTC. Amino acid sequence: CASSQGLVKETQYF.